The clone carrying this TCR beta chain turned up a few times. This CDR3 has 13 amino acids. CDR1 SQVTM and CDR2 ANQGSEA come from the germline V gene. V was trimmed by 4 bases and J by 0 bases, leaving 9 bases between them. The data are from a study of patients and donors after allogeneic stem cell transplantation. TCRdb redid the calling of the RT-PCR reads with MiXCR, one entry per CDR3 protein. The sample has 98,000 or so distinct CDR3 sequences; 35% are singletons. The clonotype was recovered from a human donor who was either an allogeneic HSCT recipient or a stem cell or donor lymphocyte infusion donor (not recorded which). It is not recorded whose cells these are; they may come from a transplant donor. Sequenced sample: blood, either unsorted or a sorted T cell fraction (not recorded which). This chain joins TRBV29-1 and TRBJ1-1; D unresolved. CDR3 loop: CSVVGRLNTEAFF. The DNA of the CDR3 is TGCAGCGTTGTCGGACGATTGAACACTGAAGCTTTCTTT.